This TCR beta chain was captured by sequencing in a study of blood T cell repertoires in COVID-19. Study details: Specimens from acute and convalescent COVID-19 originated in the United States, Italy and Spain. Nucleic acid was either cDNA or gDNA, and it came from T cells, B-cell-depleted T cells, or PBMCs.

Trimming stripped 0 bases from V and 6 bases from J, with 14 bases between. CDR3 length: 15 amino acids. Germline V gene data show CDR1 as LGHNA and CDR2 as YSLEER. Source study methods: Reference gene primer amplification gave nucleated cell count estimates. Sequenced by immunoSEQ multiplex PCR; TCRdb stores in-frame clones only, minus some. The D gene and trimming were derived from the DNA, and the V and J assignments and clone size from that table. This sample has 180,000 or so clones, with more than 75% found just once. The V call is TRBV4-3, the J call TRBJ1-2, with a tentative D call TRBD1 (6 bases). The TCR was taken from a woman older than 75 with acute or convalescent COVID-19. Sequenced input: peripheral blood. The CDR3 is CASSQDTTGTHGYTF. CDR3 nucleotides: TGCGCCAGCAGCCAAGATACAACAGGGACCCATGGCTACACCTTC.